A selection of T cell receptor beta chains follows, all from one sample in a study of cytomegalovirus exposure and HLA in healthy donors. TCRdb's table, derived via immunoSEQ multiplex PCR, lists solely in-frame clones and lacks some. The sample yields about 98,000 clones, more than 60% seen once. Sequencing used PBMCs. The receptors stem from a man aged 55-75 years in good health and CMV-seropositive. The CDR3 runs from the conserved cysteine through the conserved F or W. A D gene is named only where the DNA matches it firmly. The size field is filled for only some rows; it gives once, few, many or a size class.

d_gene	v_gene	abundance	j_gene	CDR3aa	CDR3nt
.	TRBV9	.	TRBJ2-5	CASSLFRGAKETQYF	TGTGCCAGCAGCCTCTTCCGGGGGGCGAAAGAGACCCAGTACTTC
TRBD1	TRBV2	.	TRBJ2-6	CASNRGLGANVLTF	TGTGCCAGTAACAGGGGTCTTGGGGCCAACGTCCTGACTTTC
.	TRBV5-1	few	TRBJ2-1	CASSRSGEPYDEQFF	TGCGCCAGCAGCAGATCAGGGGAACCTTACGATGAGCAGTTCTTC
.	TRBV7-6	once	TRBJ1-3	CASSLRQTGNTIYF	TGTGCCAGCAGCTTGCGACAGACTGGAAACACCATATATTTT
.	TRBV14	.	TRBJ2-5	CASSQGMDIGQETQYF	TGTGCCAGCAGCCAAGGGATGGACATCGGGCAAGAGACCCAGTACTTC
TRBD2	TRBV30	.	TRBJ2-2	CAWSVSMLAGGMTGELFF	TGTGCCTGGAGTGTGAGTATGCTAGCGGGGGGCATGACCGGGGAGCTGTTTTTT
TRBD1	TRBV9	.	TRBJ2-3	CASSVKTITPGQSTDTQYF	TGTGCCAGCAGCGTAAAGACTATAACCCCGGGACAGTCCACAGATACGCAGTATTTT
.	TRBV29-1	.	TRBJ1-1	CSVVRAGAEAFF	TGCAGCGTTGTTCGCGCGGGCGCTGAAGCTTTCTTT
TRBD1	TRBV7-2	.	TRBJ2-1	CASSSRTGALYNEQFF	TGTGCCAGCAGCTCGAGGACAGGGGCTCTCTACAATGAGCAGTTCTTC
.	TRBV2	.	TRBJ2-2	CASTLLRTSIGELFF	TGTGCCAGCACCTTACTCCGGACTTCGATCGGGGAGCTGTTTTTT
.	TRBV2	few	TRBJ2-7	CASSGLSSYEQYF	TGTGCCAGCAGTGGGCTCAGCTCCTACGAGCAGTACTTC
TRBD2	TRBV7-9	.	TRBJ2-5	CASSRGLAAGETQYF	TGTGCCAGCAGCCGGGGACTAGCGGCGGGAGAGACCCAGTACTTC
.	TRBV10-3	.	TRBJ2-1	CATAEGLDEQFF	TGTGCCACCGCTGAGGGCTTGGATGAGCAGTTCTTC
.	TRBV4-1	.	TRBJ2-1	CASSQEGALVGEQFF	TGCGCCAGCAGCCAAGAGGGCGCTTTGGTAGGTGAGCAGTTCTTC
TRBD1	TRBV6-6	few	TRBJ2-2	CASSYAAGGDTGELFF	TGTGCCAGCAGTTACGCCGCAGGGGGCGACACCGGGGAGCTGTTTTTT
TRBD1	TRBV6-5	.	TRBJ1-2	CASRFPGQGSGYTF	TGTGCCAGCAGATTTCCGGGACAGGGGTCTGGCTACACCTTC
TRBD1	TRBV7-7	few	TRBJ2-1	CASSLGPGQANEQFF	TGTGCTAGCAGCTTAGGTCCGGGACAGGCTAATGAGCAGTTCTTC
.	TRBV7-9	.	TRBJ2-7	CASSDRTAQYF	TGTGCCAGCAGCGATAGGACAGCCCAGTACTTC
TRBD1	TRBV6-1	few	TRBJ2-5	CASSSAGDRRKTQYF	TGTGCCAGCAGCTCCGCCGGGGACAGGAGGAAGACCCAGTACTTC
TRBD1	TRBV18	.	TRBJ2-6	CASSPRPGQGSGGANVLTF	TGTGCCAGCTCACCACGACCCGGACAGGGATCGGGGGGGGCCAACGTCCTGACTTTC
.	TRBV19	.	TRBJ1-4	CASSMGGRSAEKLFF	TGTGCCAGTAGTATGGGGGGACGATCCGCGGAAAAACTGTTTTTT
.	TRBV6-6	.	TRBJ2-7	CASSYVTSGYEQYF	TGTGCCAGCAGTTACGTAACCAGTGGCTACGAGCAGTACTTC
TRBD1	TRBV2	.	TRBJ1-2	CASSSQGIPYGYTF	TGTGCCAGCAGTTCACAGGGGATCCCCTATGGCTACACCTTC
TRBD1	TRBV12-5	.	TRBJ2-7	CASGGGQPGSYEQYF	TGTGCTAGTGGTGGGGGACAGCCGGGCTCCTACGAGCAGTACTTC
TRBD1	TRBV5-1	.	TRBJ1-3	CASSPDRASGNTIYF	TGCGCCAGCAGCCCGGACAGGGCCTCTGGAAACACCATATATTTT
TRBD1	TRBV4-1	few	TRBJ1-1	CASSQDGTAIEAFF	TGCGCCAGCAGCCAAGATGGGACAGCGATTGAAGCTTTCTTT
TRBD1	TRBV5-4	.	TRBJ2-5	CASSFRTGSGETQYF	TGTGCCAGCAGCTTTAGGACAGGGTCGGGAGAGACCCAGTACTTC